The clone carrying this TCR beta chain is a singleton in its sample. Total RNA extraction produced at least 6 micrograms (per sample) for the study. The data derive from a study of blood T cells in healthy people across ages. The authors ran a second PCR of roughly 6 to 12 cycles using a sample-barcoded 5' primer and a J-beta primer mix. Via MiXCR, TCRdb re-called the 5' RACE reads, giving one row per CDR3 protein. The profile shows some 1,800,000 distinct CDR3 sequences, 30% to 40% of them singletons. The CDR3 totals 13 residues. V lost 3 bases to trimming and J lost 3 bases, with 8 bases between them. Germline V CDR1 and CDR2: MNHEY, SMNVEV (reference sequence).

The J gene is TRBJ1-1, the V gene TRBV27; no clear D. Sequencing was done on a sample of blood. The receptor was derived from a human donor in good health. The DNA of the CDR3 is TGTGCCAGCAGTTTGGATCATTACACTGAAGCTTTCTTT. Encoded protein: CASSLDHYTEAFF.